This TCR beta chain appears in the sequencing data of a study of T cell repertoires in cytomegalovirus infection. At the level of the study: From public TCR beta signatures came an indication of both CMV infection and matching HLA type. Findings of the study overall: Identification of carriers of CMV plus the relevant HLA was performed using cumulative public TCR beta family frequency. CMV-specific HLA-C-restricted TCR beta clonotypes dominated the ex vivo response.

With regard to this clonotype: Its antigen is not identified.

TCRdb re-called the reads through MiXCR, storing one row per CDR3 protein. The sample includes about 130,000 distinct CDR3 sequences, around 25% seen only once; the top ten take about 37%. Germline CDR1 and CDR2: MNHEY and SVGAGI. V shed 7 bases and J shed 4 bases, with 11 bases lying between them. The CDR3 has 14 residues. This chain links TRBV6-5 with TRBJ2-6, with D unresolved. This TCR came from a human donor in good health (CMV status not recorded). Some clones in this sample may be carry-over from other donors' samples. The specimen was PBMCs, sequenced either directly or after in vitro stimulation (not recorded which). In DNA, the CDR3 is TGTGCCAGCACCCTTAGGATCGGGGCCAACGTCCTGACTTTC. Its protein is CASTLRIGANVLTF.